The TCR beta chain described here comes from a study of T-cell memory formation after mild COVID-19. Overall study: TCR clusters showed largely donor specificity.

TCRdb reprocessed the 5' RACE reads with MiXCR, giving one entry per CDR3 protein. The sample lists hundreds of thousands of distinct CDR3 sequences, about a sixth occurring once. The germline V gene encodes CDR1 SEHNR and CDR2 FQNEAQ (reference sequence). V lost 2 bases, J lost 6 bases, and 9 bases stayed unmatched. This CDR3 is 15 amino acids long. This chain uses TRBV7-9 with TRBJ2-7, with 8 bases aligning to TRBD2. The receptor's source is an adult woman who had mild COVID-19 (a few samples of this study predate the infection). Cell type and time point are not known. Sequencing was carried out using PBMCs or a T cell subset sorted from them (not recorded which). CDR3 residues: CASSLSKAGGSEQYF. The CDR3 bases are TGTGCCAGCAGCTTAAGTAAGGCGGGGGGATCCGAGCAGTACTTC.